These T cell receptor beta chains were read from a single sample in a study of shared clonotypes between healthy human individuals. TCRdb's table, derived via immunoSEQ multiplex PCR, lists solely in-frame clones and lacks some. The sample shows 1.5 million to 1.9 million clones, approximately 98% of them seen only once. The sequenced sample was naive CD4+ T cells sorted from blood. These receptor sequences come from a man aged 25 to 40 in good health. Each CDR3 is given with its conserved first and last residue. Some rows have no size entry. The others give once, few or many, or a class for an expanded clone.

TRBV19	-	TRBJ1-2	CASSLRPGTSDGYTF
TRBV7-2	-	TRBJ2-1	CASSQGSGYNEQFF
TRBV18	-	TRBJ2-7	CASSRGKASYEQYF
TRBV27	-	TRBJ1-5	CATRQGPHSNQPQHF
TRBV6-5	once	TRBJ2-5	CASNIRSQETQYF
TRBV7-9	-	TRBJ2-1	CASSGGGAYNEQFF
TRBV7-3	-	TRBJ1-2	CASSLIGGQNYGYTF
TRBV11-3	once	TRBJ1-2	CASTLGRADALIGYTF
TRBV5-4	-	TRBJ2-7	CASSSKQGPLGEQYF
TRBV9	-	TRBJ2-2	CASSVGSGELFF
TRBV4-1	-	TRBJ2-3	CASSQDGAGAITDTQYF
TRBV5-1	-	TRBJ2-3	CASSSEPGLAGGGDTQYF
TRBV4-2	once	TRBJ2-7	CASSQDRSGRGAYEQYF
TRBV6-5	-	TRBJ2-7	CASRRYEQYF
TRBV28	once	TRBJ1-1	CASSEIRGVLAEAFF
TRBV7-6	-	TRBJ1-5	CASSLAVNQPQHF
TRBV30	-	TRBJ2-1	CAWIPLISGRAHPYNEQFF
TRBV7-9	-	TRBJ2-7	CASSLIGKPDSYEQYF
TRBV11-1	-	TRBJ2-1	CASRRKREDSYNEQFF
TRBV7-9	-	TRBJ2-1	CASSLTSGTRFF
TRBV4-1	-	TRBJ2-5	CASSQGYYQKGETQYF
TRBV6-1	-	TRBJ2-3	CASRTGGSLDTQYF
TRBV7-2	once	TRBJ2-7	CASSLAHGTPSYEQYF
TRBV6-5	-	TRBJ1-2	CATLGGTYGYTF
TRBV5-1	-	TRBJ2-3	CASSLIPSGTDTQYF
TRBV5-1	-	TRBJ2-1	CASSSETVLVGLFF
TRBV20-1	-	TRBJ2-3	CSAKNGVTQYF
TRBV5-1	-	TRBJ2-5	CASSSGLAGVEETQYF
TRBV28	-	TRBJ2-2	CASSLLRNRGPNTGELFF
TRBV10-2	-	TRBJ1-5	CASRPQGVSNQPQHF
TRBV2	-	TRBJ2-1	CASRRTSAKYNEQFF
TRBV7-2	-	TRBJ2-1	CASSLRAGGGYEQFF
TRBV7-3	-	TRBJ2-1	CASSLAPGGRVDEQFF
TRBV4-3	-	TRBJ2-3	CASSQDTTSGRNTQYF
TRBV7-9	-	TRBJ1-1	CASSFSGGSTEAFF
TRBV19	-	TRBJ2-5	CASSTPSGNQETQYF
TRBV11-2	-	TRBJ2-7	CASSLELLPSNEQYF
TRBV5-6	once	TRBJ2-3	CATGTSTDTQYF
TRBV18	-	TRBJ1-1	CASSMGGLNTEAFF
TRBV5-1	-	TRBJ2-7	CASSSMGLAGGPGYEQYF
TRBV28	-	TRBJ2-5	CASSFLGDAQETQYF
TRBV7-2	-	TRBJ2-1	CASSPGQYNEQFF
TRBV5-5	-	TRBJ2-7	CASSAPGRMTYEQYF
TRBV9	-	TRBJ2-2	CASSARGNTGELFF
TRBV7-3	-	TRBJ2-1	CASSGSGGHYNEQFF
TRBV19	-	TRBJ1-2	CASSKLTGGNNYGYTF
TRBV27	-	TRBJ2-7	CASSPRLAGVPYEQYF
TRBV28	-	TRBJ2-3	CASSSTRGRVDTQYF
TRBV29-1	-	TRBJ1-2	CSVESVVPTSNYGYTF
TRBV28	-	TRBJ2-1	CASTMTSGPYNEQFF
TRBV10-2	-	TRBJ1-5	CASSDRDRQPQHF
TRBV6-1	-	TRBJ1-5	CASGGGNQPQHF
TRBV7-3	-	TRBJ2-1	CASSSSVSLSYNEQFF
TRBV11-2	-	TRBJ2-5	CASSLDPQAETQYF
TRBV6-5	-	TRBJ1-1	CASSWVLPNTEAFF
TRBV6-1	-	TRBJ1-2	CASSVGLPRGYTF
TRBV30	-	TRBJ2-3	CAWSLGLGHKSRADTQYF